Shown below are 8 T cell receptor beta chains from a single sample sequenced in a study of blood T cell repertoires in COVID-19. Profiled with immunoSEQ multiplex PCR; TCRdb holds only in-frame clones, not every one. The sample contains over 150,000 clones, around 87% of which appear only once. The sequenced sample was PBMCs or T cells enriched from blood (not recorded which). The receptors come from a woman between 25 and 40 years old who had recovered from COVID-19.

This rearrangement joins TRBV2 to TRBJ2-1; 7 bases fit TRBD1. The trim removed 10 bases at V and 2 bases at J, leaving 5 bases unmatched. CDR3 length equals 13 residues. Germline CDR1 is SNHLY and CDR2 is FYNNEI. The CDR3 loop reads CAIPGQTYNEQFF. The CDR3 region has the DNA TGTGCCATCCCGGGACAGACCTACAATGAGCAGTTCTTC.

The gene calls are TRBV12-3 or TRBV12-4 and TRBJ1-2; D not resolved. The V end was cut by 7 bases, the J end by 2 bases, with 11 bases between. CDR3 length: 13 amino acids. As DNA, the CDR3 is TGTGCCAGCACCCCGGGAGGAAACTATGGCTACACCTTC. It is translated as CASTPGGNYGYTF.

The gene calls are TRBV18 and TRBJ1-2, with a weak D call TRBD1 (6 bases). Trimming cost V 6 bases and J 6 bases, with 20 bases left between them. This CDR3 is 15 amino acids long. Germline V gene sequence: CDR1 KGHSH, CDR2 LQKENI. As DNA, the CDR3 is TGTGCCAGCTCGCGGAGTGAGACCTACAGGGATGGCTACACCTTC. It codes for CASSRSETYRDGYTF.

This rearrangement joins TRBV7-9 to TRBJ1-2; 10 bases are shared with TRBD1. Germline values: CDR1 SEHNR, CDR2 FQNEAQ (reference sequence). The J segment lost 8 bases and the V segment lost 4 bases, leaving 7 bases of the junction unmatched. The CDR3 contains 14 residues. CDR3: CASSSQDRGLGYTF. Written as DNA, the CDR3 is TGTGCCAGCAGCTCACAAGACAGGGGGCTCGGCTACACCTTC.

As to this clone: A junction end diverges from the germline sequence, so it may reflect a read error. For the CDR3, the DNA is TGTGCCAGCAGCCTAGGAGGACTAGCGGGATTCTCTGGGGCCAACGTCCTGACTTTC. It codes for CASSLGGLAGFSGANVLTF. The J gene is TRBJ2-6, the V gene TRBV13; 12 bases align to TRBD2. CDR1 and CDR2 (germline): PRHDT, FYEKMQ (reference sequence). The CDR3 has 19 amino acids.

This clone was counted once. The J gene is TRBJ1-6, the V gene TRBV11-1; D not certain. V was cut by 4 bases and J by 5 bases, with 9 bases left in between. Germline V lookup: CDR1 SGHAT, CDR2 FQDESV (reference sequence). The CDR3 is 14 residues long. CDR3 in DNA: TGTGCCAGCAGCTACGGGTATAATAATTCACCCCTCCACTTT. As protein: CASSYGYNNSPLHF.

The chain uses TRBV19 and TRBJ1-2, with D possibly matching TRBD1 (6 bases). Germline values: CDR1 LNHDA, CDR2 SQIVND (reference sequence). V was shortened by 8 bases and J by 4 bases, with 14 bases between the two germline ends. The CDR3 runs 13 residues. The CDR3 bases are TGTGCCAGTCTGCAAGGGGGAGTCTATGGCTACACCTTC. Translation gives CASLQGGVYGYTF.

This chain links TRBV2 with TRBJ1-1; weak D call: TRBD1 (6 bases). Germline lookup yields CDR1 SNHLY and CDR2 FYNNEI. Trimming pared 5 bases from V and 2 bases from J, leaving 18 bases between. This CDR3 contains 16 residues. In nucleotides, the CDR3 is TGTGCCAGCAGTCCGAGACCCCCGGGGGGCAACACTGAAGCTTTCTTT. Protein: CASSPRPPGGNTEAFF.